These T cell receptor beta chains were read from a single sample in a study of blood T cell repertoires in COVID-19. Produced via immunoSEQ multiplex PCR; TCRdb's table is partial and in-frame only. The sample shows about 150,000 clones, 70% to 85% of them seen only once. Sequencing input: peripheral blood. The receptors derive from a woman in her forties or fifties with acute or convalescent COVID-19. Both conserved end residues are part of each CDR3. D genes are given only for firm matches. Clone size is shown for a subset of rows, as once, few, many or a class of expanded clone.

clone size: .
J gene: TRBJ1-5
D gene: TRBD1
V gene: TRBV19
CDR3 DNA: TGTGCCAGTACAACCATGGGACAGACCCACAATCAGCCCCAGCATTTT
CDR3 protein: CASTTMGQTHNQPQHF

clone size: .
J gene: TRBJ2-2
D gene: .
V gene: TRBV18
CDR3 DNA: TGTGCCAGCTCACCACGGACAACAGCGAACACCGGGGAGCTGTTTTTT
CDR3 protein: CASSPRTTANTGELFF

clone size: .
J gene: TRBJ1-5
D gene: .
V gene: TRBV5-1
CDR3 DNA: TGCGCCAGCAGCTTAGGGGGTTCTAGCAATCAGCCCCAGCATTTT
CDR3 protein: CASSLGGSSNQPQHF

clone size: once
J gene: TRBJ2-7
D gene: TRBD1
V gene: TRBV4-2
CDR3 DNA: TGTGCCAGCAGCCAATACAGGACAGGGGCCTACGAGCAGTACTTC
CDR3 protein: CASSQYRTGAYEQYF

clone size: .
J gene: TRBJ1-6
D gene: TRBD1
V gene: TRBV10-3
CDR3 DNA: TGTGCCATCAGTGATACAGGGGCTGGTCATTCACCCCTCCACTTT
CDR3 protein: CAISDTGAGHSPLHF

clone size: .
J gene: TRBJ2-5
D gene: TRBD1
V gene: TRBV4-2
CDR3 DNA: TGTGCCAGCAGTCCCACCGGGACAGCAAGTACCCAAGAGACCCAGTACTTC
CDR3 protein: CASSPTGTASTQETQYF

clone size: .
J gene: TRBJ1-1
D gene: .
V gene: TRBV5-1
CDR3 DNA: TGCGCCAGCAGTAGGGGTTCGGACACTGAAGCTTTCTTT
CDR3 protein: CASSRGSDTEAFF

clone size: .
J gene: TRBJ2-5
D gene: .
V gene: TRBV11-2
CDR3 DNA: TGTGCCAGCAGCTCCCGCAGTTGGGAGACCCAGTACTTC
CDR3 protein: CASSSRSWETQYF

clone size: .
J gene: TRBJ2-1
D gene: TRBD2
V gene: TRBV10-3
CDR3 DNA: TGTGCCACGAAAGCCTCTCTAGCGGGAGAGAACAATGAGCAGTTCTTC
CDR3 protein: CATKASLAGENNEQFF

clone size: .
J gene: TRBJ1-2
D gene: .
V gene: TRBV6-5
CDR3 DNA: TGTGCCAGCAGCCCAGGTTCAGGGTATTCTGGCTACACCTTC
CDR3 protein: CASSPGSGYSGYTF

clone size: .
J gene: TRBJ2-5
D gene: .
V gene: TRBV4-3
CDR3 DNA: TGCGCCAGCAGCCAAGCCGGGTTTGTAGGAGAGACCCAGTACTTC
CDR3 protein: CASSQAGFVGETQYF

clone size: few
J gene: TRBJ1-1
D gene: TRBD1
V gene: TRBV7-2
CDR3 DNA: TGTGCCAGCAGCTTAGGGGACAGGGCTTGGGCTTTCTTT
CDR3 protein: CASSLGDRAWAFF

clone size: .
J gene: TRBJ1-1
D gene: .
V gene: TRBV9
CDR3 DNA: TGTGCCAGCAGCGTAGAGGGATTGAGAGGGCTTGACACTGAAGCTTTCTTT
CDR3 protein: CASSVEGLRGLDTEAFF

clone size: once
J gene: TRBJ2-1
D gene: TRBD2
V gene: TRBV6-5
CDR3 DNA: TGTGCCAGCAGTTCTAGCGGGGGGGCGTACAATGAGCAGTTCTTC
CDR3 protein: CASSSSGGAYNEQFF

clone size: .
J gene: TRBJ1-1
D gene: .
V gene: TRBV10-1
CDR3 DNA: TGCGCCAGCAGTGAGTCGGCCACAATCCGAGGGGCTTTCTTT
CDR3 protein: CASSESATIRGAFF

clone size: once
J gene: TRBJ2-5
D gene: .
V gene: TRBV7-2
CDR3 DNA: TGTGCCAGCAGCCTACGACAGAAGAGCTACGCCCAAGAGACCCAGTACTTC
CDR3 protein: CASSLRQKSYAQETQYF

clone size: .
J gene: TRBJ2-3
D gene: .
V gene: TRBV19
CDR3 DNA: TGTGCCAGTAGTTCCGGTACCAATACGCAGTATTTT
CDR3 protein: CASSSGTNTQYF

clone size: .
J gene: TRBJ2-1
D gene: TRBD1
V gene: TRBV6-2/TRBV6-3
CDR3 DNA: TGTGCCAGCAGTTCGGGACAGGGGGATGTTTGTGAGCAGTTCTTC
CDR3 protein: CASSSGQGDVCEQFF

clone size: .
J gene: TRBJ2-7
D gene: .
V gene: TRBV11-2
CDR3 DNA: TGTGCCAGCAGCTTAGATTTATACGAGCAGTACTTC
CDR3 protein: CASSLDLYEQYF

clone size: .
J gene: TRBJ2-2
D gene: TRBD1
V gene: TRBV10-3
CDR3 DNA: TGTGCCATCAGTGCTGACAGGGGGCATAGCACCGGGGAGCTGTTTTTT
CDR3 protein: CAISADRGHSTGELFF

clone size: .
J gene: TRBJ2-3
D gene: .
V gene: TRBV7-2
CDR3 DNA: TGTGCCAGCAGCTTATTAGCGGACTCAGATACGCAGTATTTT
CDR3 protein: CASSLLADSDTQYF

clone size: .
J gene: TRBJ1-4
D gene: .
V gene: TRBV6-5
CDR3 DNA: TGTGCCAGCAGTTACCGGGGGAGTAGGGATGAAAAACTGTTTTTT
CDR3 protein: CASSYRGSRDEKLFF

clone size: .
J gene: TRBJ1-1
D gene: .
V gene: TRBV7-9
CDR3 DNA: TGTGCCAGCAGCTTAGTGCGTCAGGGTGATGCTGAAGCTTTCTTT
CDR3 protein: CASSLVRQGDAEAFF

clone size: once
J gene: TRBJ2-3
D gene: .
V gene: TRBV6-6
CDR3 DNA: TGTGCCAGCAGTGGCGGTGCTGGTGATACGCAGTATTTT
CDR3 protein: CASSGGAGDTQYF

clone size: .
J gene: TRBJ2-3
D gene: .
V gene: TRBV7-9
CDR3 DNA: TGTGCCAGCAGCTTATGGGCCCTAGCGACCAGCACAGATACGCAGTATTTT
CDR3 protein: CASSLWALATSTDTQYF

clone size: .
J gene: TRBJ1-4
D gene: .
V gene: TRBV6-5
CDR3 DNA: TGTGCCAGCAGCGACAGAAAGGTGGAAAAACTGTTTTTT
CDR3 protein: CASSDRKVEKLFF

clone size: .
J gene: TRBJ2-3
D gene: .
V gene: TRBV7-8
CDR3 DNA: TGTGCCAGCAGCTCCCAACTTGCGGCCACAGATACGCAGTATTTT
CDR3 protein: CASSSQLAATDTQYF

clone size: .
J gene: TRBJ1-4
D gene: TRBD1
V gene: TRBV5-1
CDR3 DNA: TGCGCCAGCAGCTTGCAGGGGGCAGAGGAAAAACTGTTTTTT
CDR3 protein: CASSLQGAEEKLFF

clone size: few
J gene: TRBJ2-7
D gene: .
V gene: TRBV5-8
CDR3 DNA: TGTGCCAGCAGCTTGGACGCCAACGGGGCCTACGAGCAGTACTTC
CDR3 protein: CASSLDANGAYEQYF

clone size: .
J gene: TRBJ2-3
D gene: TRBD1
V gene: TRBV7-8
CDR3 DNA: TGTGCCAGCAGACAGAGCTCAGGGGGACAGTATTTT
CDR3 protein: CASRQSSGGQYF

clone size: .
J gene: TRBJ1-1
D gene: TRBD1
V gene: TRBV2
CDR3 DNA: TGTGCCAGCAGGGAGGACAAAAGGGACAGGGGGGAAAGGACTGAAGCTTTCTTT
CDR3 protein: CASREDKRDRGERTEAFF

clone size: .
J gene: TRBJ2-7
D gene: .
V gene: TRBV20-1
CDR3 DNA: TGCAGTGCTAGTTGGAGAGGTGTAGAGCAGTACTTC
CDR3 protein: CSASWRGVEQYF

clone size: .
J gene: TRBJ2-7
D gene: .
V gene: TRBV12-3/TRBV12-4
CDR3 DNA: TGTGCCAGCAAACTCCAGGGTTACGAGCAGTACTTC
CDR3 protein: CASKLQGYEQYF

clone size: once
J gene: TRBJ1-2
D gene: TRBD1
V gene: TRBV6-6
CDR3 DNA: TGTGCCAGCAGTTACGGACAGGGGGAGGCCTATGGCTACACCTTC
CDR3 protein: CASSYGQGEAYGYTF

clone size: .
J gene: TRBJ1-4
D gene: TRBD1
V gene: TRBV9
CDR3 DNA: TGTGCCAGCAGCGCCCAGGGGAACAGGGGAAGTGAAAAACTGTTTTTT
CDR3 protein: CASSAQGNRGSEKLFF

clone size: .
J gene: TRBJ2-2
D gene: .
V gene: TRBV10-1
CDR3 DNA: TGCGCCAGCACCCCGGGGAGCGGGCCGAACACCGGGGAGCTGTTTTTT
CDR3 protein: CASTPGSGPNTGELFF

clone size: .
J gene: TRBJ2-7
D gene: TRBD2
V gene: TRBV19
CDR3 DNA: TGTGCCAGTAGTTATAGCGGGAGTTCCTACGAGCAGTACTTC
CDR3 protein: CASSYSGSSYEQYF

clone size: .
J gene: TRBJ1-1
D gene: .
V gene: TRBV11-1
CDR3 DNA: TGTGCCAGCCGGGGGGACTACATGAACACTGAAGCTTTCTTT
CDR3 protein: CASRGDYMNTEAFF

clone size: .
J gene: TRBJ2-2
D gene: TRBD2
V gene: TRBV4-1
CDR3 DNA: TGCGCCAGCAGCCAAGGTTTAGCGGGCACCGGGGAGCTGTTTTTT
CDR3 protein: CASSQGLAGTGELFF

clone size: .
J gene: TRBJ1-1
D gene: TRBD1
V gene: TRBV27
CDR3 DNA: TGTGCCAGCAGTATGAACAGGGGGAACACTGAAGCTTTCTTT
CDR3 protein: CASSMNRGNTEAFF

clone size: .
J gene: TRBJ2-1
D gene: .
V gene: TRBV6-2/TRBV6-3
CDR3 DNA: TGTGCCAGCAGTTCCACCGGGAGCACCTCCTACAATGAGCAGTTCTTC
CDR3 protein: CASSSTGSTSYNEQFF

clone size: .
J gene: TRBJ1-1
D gene: TRBD1
V gene: TRBV7-3
CDR3 DNA: TGTGCCAGCAGCTCATCCGCTGGACAGGGGACAGCTTTCTTT
CDR3 protein: CASSSSAGQGTAFF

clone size: .
J gene: TRBJ2-2
D gene: .
V gene: TRBV7-9
CDR3 DNA: TGTGCCAGCAGCGGACGGGGCGGGGAGCTGTTTTTT
CDR3 protein: CASSGRGGELFF

clone size: .
J gene: TRBJ2-1
D gene: TRBD2
V gene: TRBV7-2
CDR3 DNA: TGTGCCAGCAGCTTAAGTCCTAGCGGGATGTCCTACAATGAGCAGTTCTTC
CDR3 protein: CASSLSPSGMSYNEQFF

clone size: .
J gene: TRBJ2-1
D gene: .
V gene: TRBV19
CDR3 DNA: TGTGCCAGTAGTATCGGCGGGGGCGGGGCGTCTTTGTTCTTC
CDR3 protein: CASSIGGGGASLFF

clone size: .
J gene: TRBJ1-1
D gene: TRBD1
V gene: TRBV27
CDR3 DNA: TGTGCCAGCAGTCTCCTAACAGGGGGTATGTACACTGAAGCTTTCTTT
CDR3 protein: CASSLLTGGMYTEAFF

clone size: .
J gene: TRBJ2-3
D gene: TRBD2
V gene: TRBV25-1
CDR3 DNA: TGTGCCAGCAGTGCCAGGACTAGCGTAGATACGCAGTATTTT
CDR3 protein: CASSARTSVDTQYF

clone size: .
J gene: TRBJ1-2
D gene: TRBD1
V gene: TRBV19
CDR3 DNA: TGTGCCACCATGACAGGGAGTAACTATGGCTACACCTTC
CDR3 protein: CATMTGSNYGYTF

clone size: .
J gene: TRBJ1-2
D gene: TRBD1
V gene: TRBV7-8
CDR3 DNA: TGTGCCAGCAGCTTAGGACAGGGGGCCCCGTATGGCTACACCTTC
CDR3 protein: CASSLGQGAPYGYTF

clone size: .
J gene: TRBJ1-1
D gene: .
V gene: TRBV13
CDR3 DNA: TGTGCCAGCAGCTTAGTGACAGTCACTGAAGCTTTCTTT
CDR3 protein: CASSLVTVTEAFF

clone size: .
J gene: TRBJ2-3
D gene: .
V gene: TRBV13
CDR3 DNA: TGTGCCAGCAGCTCCGAGGGGGTTCCACCGCTAGATACGCAGTATTTT
CDR3 protein: CASSSEGVPPLDTQYF

clone size: .
J gene: TRBJ2-1
D gene: .
V gene: TRBV9
CDR3 DNA: TGTGCCAGCAGCGCCCAAGGGGAGGCTAGGTATGAGCAGTTCTTC
CDR3 protein: CASSAQGEARYEQFF

clone size: .
J gene: TRBJ1-1
D gene: TRBD1
V gene: TRBV4-2
CDR3 DNA: TGTGCCAGCAGCCAAGATTTGGCAGGGGGTGAAGCTTTCTTT
CDR3 protein: CASSQDLAGGEAFF

clone size: .
J gene: TRBJ2-3
D gene: .
V gene: TRBV19
CDR3 DNA: TGTGCCAGTAGTGCCCCCGCCAGGGGTCGAGATACGCAGTATTTT
CDR3 protein: CASSAPARGRDTQYF

clone size: once
J gene: TRBJ1-3
D gene: TRBD1
V gene: TRBV7-6
CDR3 DNA: TGTGCCAGCAGCCAGGGACAGGCCTACTCTGGAAACACCATATATTTT
CDR3 protein: CASSQGQAYSGNTIYF

clone size: .
J gene: TRBJ1-5
D gene: TRBD1
V gene: TRBV5-8
CDR3 DNA: TGTGCCAGCAGCCGTGGGACAGGGGGCAATCAGCCCCAGCATTTT
CDR3 protein: CASSRGTGGNQPQHF

clone size: .
J gene: TRBJ1-6
D gene: TRBD1
V gene: TRBV6-5
CDR3 DNA: TGTGCCAGCAGCTCCAGGGGGATGAATTCACCCCTCCACTTT
CDR3 protein: CASSSRGMNSPLHF